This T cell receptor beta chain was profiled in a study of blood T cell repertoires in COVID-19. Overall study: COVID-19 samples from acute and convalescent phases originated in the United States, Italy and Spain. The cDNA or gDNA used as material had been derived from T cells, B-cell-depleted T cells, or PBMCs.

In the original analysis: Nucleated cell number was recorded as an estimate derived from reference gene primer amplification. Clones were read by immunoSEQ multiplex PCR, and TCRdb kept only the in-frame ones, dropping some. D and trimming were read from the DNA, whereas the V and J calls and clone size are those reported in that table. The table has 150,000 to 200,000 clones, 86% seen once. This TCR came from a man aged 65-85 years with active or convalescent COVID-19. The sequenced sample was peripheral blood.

The CDR3 spells CASSITKSGNQPQHF. CDR3 bases: TGTGCCAGTAGTATTACCAAATCAGGCAATCAGCCCCAGCATTTT. The chain couples TRBV19 to TRBJ1-5; D unclear. CDR1 and CDR2 (germline): LNHDA, SQIVND (reference sequence). Deletions cut 3 bases from V and 2 bases from J, with 11 bases between. This CDR3 is built from 15 residues.